This TCR beta chain is drawn from a study of OX40 agonist ivuxolimab in advanced cancers. Study summary: Patients were given ivuxolimab, an antibody that agonizes OX40 (CD134). The mean age was roughly 60 years, ranging from 23 to 79, with around four fifths of participants male.

Trimming removed 0 bases from V and 0 bases from J, with 12 bases in between. The V gene's germline CDR1 is LGHNA and CDR2 YNFKEQ. This CDR3 contains 17 residues. TCRdb's copy holds only in-frame clones and misses some; the assay was immunoSEQ multiplex PCR. The sample has approximately 82,000 clones; about 90% are singletons. Overall study results and limits: Both blood CD4+ and CD8+ T cells showed clonal growth by week 6 at 0.1 to 3.0 mg/kg.

Worth noting for this clone: Its antigen is currently unknown.

This specimen was CD4+ or CD8+ T cells sorted from blood, taken in a trial of the OX40 agonist ivuxolimab. This TCR came from an adult with an advanced solid tumor such as melanoma, head and neck, liver or kidney cancer. This chain joins TRBV4-2 and TRBJ2-1, with D maybe TRBD2 (5 bases). This CDR3 reads CASSQDPGMSSYNEQFF. As DNA, the CDR3 is TGTGCCAGCAGCCAAGACCCCGGGATGAGCTCCTACAATGAGCAGTTCTTC.